This T cell receptor beta chain is from a study of cytomegalovirus exposure and HLA in healthy donors. V was trimmed by 0 bases and J by 6 bases, leaving 15 bases between them. Germline CDR1 and CDR2: SGHRS and YFSETQ. The CDR3 runs 15 residues. About this clone: What it recognizes is unknown.

Notes on the study in general: Most of the TCR beta V segments (in an earlier analysis) were productive either about 87% or about 30% of the time. There were reportedly fewer N-insertions in an Asian-associated ancestry cluster than the roughly 700-donor mean, in a later analysis.

Both 60 Vbeta primers and 13 Jbeta primers went into the PCR. The assay was immunoSEQ multiplex PCR, and TCRdb's table has in-frame clones only and misses some. Of 70,000 to 100,000 clones in the sample, less than 80% were seen once. Material for sequencing was PBMCs. The rearrangement joins TRBV5-1 to TRBJ1-1; tentative D call: TRBD1 (6 bases). The receptor was isolated from a woman between 50 and 59 years old in good health and CMV-seropositive. CDR3 loop: CASSLAVQGLAEAFF. The DNA for the CDR3 is TGCGCCAGCAGCTTGGCCGTTCAGGGGCTCGCTGAAGCTTTCTTT.